Presented here are 32 T cell receptor beta chains from one specimen sequenced in a study of T cells in Graves' hyperthyroidism and ophthalmopathy. The investigators amplified TCR beta CDR3 regions from RNA transcripts. The HTBI primer set drove a first-round RT-PCR of the TCR CDR3. TCRdb reprocessed the multiplex PCR reads via MiXCR and lists one record per CDR3 protein. The table includes roughly 710,000 distinct CDR3 sequences, 35% detected once. Sequenced: blood. The source is a woman in her 40s with Graves' hyperthyroidism.

This clonotype was counted at least ten times. The V gene is TRBV5-6, the J gene TRBJ1-5; D gene unclear. V was pared by 1 base and J by 0 bases, with 2 bases between. Germline assignment: CDR1 SGHDT and CDR2 YYEEEE. This CDR3 has 13 amino acids. CDR3 in amino acids: CASSLFSNQPQHF. For the CDR3, the DNA is TGTGCCAGCAGCTTGTTTAGCAATCAGCCCCAGCATTTT.

This clonotype has more than one count but fewer than ten. CDR3: CAWIARGNGYTF. The CDR3 DNA reads as TGTGCCTGGATCGCCAGGGGGAATGGCTACACCTTC. J is TRBJ1-2 and V is TRBV30; 7 bases align to TRBD1. Trimming cost V 4 bases and J 6 bases; bases outside gene matches: 5. CDR3 length: 12 amino acids. Germline V gene sequence: CDR1 GTSNPN, CDR2 SVGIG (reference sequence). Filled out from reference TRBV30 and TRBJ1-2, the complete variable domain reads SQTIHQWPATLVQPVGSPLSLECTVEGTSNPNLYWYRQAAGRGLQLLFYSVGIGQISSEVPQNLSASRPQDRQFILSSKKLLLSDSGFYLCAWIARGNGYTFGSGTRLTVV.

This clonotype has a count of ten or more. This sequence joins TRBV18 and TRBJ1-2; maybe TRBD1 (5 bases). The germline V and J ends were trimmed by 6 bases and 0 bases, with 11 bases remaining between them. Per germline, CDR1 KGHSH and CDR2 LQKENI. The CDR3 is made up of 14 amino acids. This CDR3 is CASSPDSPNYGYTF. The CDR3 nucleotides are TGTGCCAGCTCCCCCGACAGCCCTAACTATGGCTACACCTTC.

There are a few counts of this clonotype. The V call is TRBV5-6, the J call TRBJ1-5; no definite D call. The CDR3 contains 16 residues. With 0 bases removed from V and 6 bases from J, the gap between germline ends came to 16 bases. Germline V gene data show CDR1 as SGHDT and CDR2 as YYEEEE. CDR3 sequence: CASSLGIGVGSQPQHF. CDR3 DNA sequence: TGTGCCAGCAGCTTGGGAATAGGTGTGGGAAGTCAGCCCCAGCATTTT.

V is TRBV19 and J is TRBJ1-6, with TRBD1 identical over 8 bases. Germline V gene sequence: CDR1 LNHDA, CDR2 SQIVND (reference sequence). Trimming cost V 10 bases and J 10 bases; bases outside gene matches: 9. CDR3 length equals 13 residues. CDR3 bases: TGTGCCATCCAGGACAGGGCGGACTCACCCCTCCACTTT. Its protein is CAIQDRADSPLHF.

V and J are TRBV7-9 and TRBJ1-2; D is uncertain. CDR1 and CDR2 from the germline V gene are SEHNR and FQNEAQ (reference sequence). The CDR3 spans 13 residues. The ends were cut back, 3 bases at V and 3 bases at J, with 8 bases in the middle. The CDR3 protein is CASSFNTYYGYTF. CDR3 in DNA: TGTGCCAGCAGCTTCAACACCTACTATGGCTACACCTTC.

The chain uses TRBV12-3 or TRBV12-4 and TRBJ1-1; D is undetermined. The length of the CDR3 is 14 residues. The V gene lost 8 bases and the J gene lost 5 bases, with 18 bases spanning the gap. The CDR3 spells CASSPSEWRTEAFF. CDR3 DNA: TGTGCCAGCTCACCTTCGGAGTGGAGAACTGAAGCTTTCTTT.

CDR3 loop: CASSIQGGEQFF. The CDR3 nucleotides read TGTGCCAGTAGTATACAGGGAGGGGAGCAGTTCTTC. This chain joins TRBV19 and TRBJ2-1; 7 nucleotides agree with TRBD2. Germline lookup yields CDR1 LNHDA and CDR2 SQIVND (reference sequence). Trimming took 2 bases from V and 10 from J; bases not matched to a gene: 2. CDR3 length: 12 amino acids. The full variable domain, in which reference TRBV19 and TRBJ2-1 provide the parts outside the CDR3, is DGGITQSPKYLFRKEGQNVTLSCEQNLNHDAMYWYRQDPGQGLRLIYYSQIVNDFQKGDIAEGYSVSREKKESFPLTVTSAQKNPTAFYLCASSIQGGEQFFGPGTRLTVL.

The V call is TRBV7-2, the J call TRBJ1-6; 7 nucleotides line up with TRBD1. CDR1 SGHTA and CDR2 FQGNSA come from the germline V gene. V shed 4 bases and J 7 bases; nucleotides not matched to a gene: 13. The CDR3 sequence is 17 residues long. As DNA, the CDR3 is TGTGCCAGCAGCTCCTTTCGACTGGGACAGAGGAATTCACCCCTCCACTTT. It is translated as CASSSFRLGQRNSPLHF.

This sequence joins TRBV12-3 or TRBV12-4 and TRBJ2-7; D is unresolved. This CDR3 has 14 residues. Trimming took 7 bases from V and 0 from J, leaving 13 bases between them. For the CDR3, the DNA is TGTGCCAGCAATTCCGTTATAAGCTCCTACGAGCAGTACTTC. Protein sequence: CASNSVISSYEQYF.

The chain joins TRBV19 to TRBJ2-7; perhaps TRBD1 as D (6 bases). V was cut by 6 bases and J by 3 bases, with 15 bases left in between. The CDR3 spans 14 residues. CDR1 is LNHDA and CDR2 is SQIVND in the germline V gene (reference sequence). The DNA of the CDR3 is TGTGCCAGTAGCTTCGACAGGAGAGGCTACGAGCAGTACTTC. Encoded protein: CASSFDRRGYEQYF.

The sample holds many counts of this clonotype. The genes are TRBV25-1 and TRBJ1-6, with 7 positions matching TRBD1. Germline lookup yields CDR1 MGHDK and CDR2 SYGVNS. J was trimmed by 6 bases and V by 3 bases; bases with no gene match: 8. The CDR3 runs to 16 residues. CDR3 in DNA: TGTGCCAGCAGTGATGGGACAGATCTAACTAATTCACCCCTCCACTTT. Protein product: CASSDGTDLTNSPLHF.

This clonotype was seen repeatedly, ten times or more. The chain employs TRBV20-1 and TRBJ2-5, with TRBD1 matching over 8 bases. V was clipped by 7 bases and J by 3 bases; unmatched bases: 10. The CDR3 totals 14 residues. CDR1 and CDR2 (germline): DFQATT, SNEGSKA (reference sequence). CDR3 sequence (DNA): TGCAGTGGTACCTCCGGGACAGGAGAAGAGACCCAGTACTTC. The encoded protein is CSGTSGTGEETQYF.

This clonotype appeared many times. V usage is TRBV20-1 and J usage is TRBJ1-1; a weak D match, TRBD1 (5 bases). Germline-derived CDR1 and CDR2 are DFQATT and SNEGSKA (reference sequence). CDR3 size: 14 residues. Trimming removed 1 base from V and 2 bases from J, with 11 bases in between. The DNA for the CDR3 is TGCAGTGCTAGAGTGGAGGGACTCAACACTGAAGCTTTCTTT. Translating it yields CSARVEGLNTEAFF.

This clonotype came up many times. V and J are TRBV20-1 and TRBJ1-4; D unclear. V was shortened by 2 bases and J by 8 bases, with 18 bases between the two germline ends. CDR3 length: 15 amino acids. Germline-derived CDR1 and CDR2 are DFQATT and SNEGSKA (reference sequence). CDR3 DNA: TGCAGTGCTAGACCGCGGCACGTCAATTGGGAAAAACTGTTTTTT. Its translation: CSARPRHVNWEKLFF.

This clonotype was counted many times. The V gene is TRBV19, the J gene TRBJ2-7; no reliable D call. Germline-derived CDR1 and CDR2 are LNHDA and SQIVND (reference sequence). CDR3 length: 14 amino acids. The V and J ends lost 6 bases and 5 bases respectively, with 17 bases between them. In DNA form, the CDR3 reads TGTGCCAGTAGATCCCCTGAGAGCCCCCACGAGCAGTACTTC. This encodes CASRSPESPHEQYF.

The rearrangement joins TRBV9 to TRBJ1-1; D is uncertain. Between the trimmed V and J ends, which lost 0 bases and 1 base, there was a span of 7 bases. CDR3 length equals 14 residues. Germline V lookup: CDR1 SGDLS, CDR2 YYNGEE. The CDR3 is CASSVDIGNTEAFF. As DNA, the CDR3 is TGTGCCAGCAGCGTAGATATAGGGAACACTGAAGCTTTCTTT.

V and J are TRBV19 and TRBJ1-1, with D uncertain. There are 13 residues in the CDR3. CDR1 and CDR2 (germline): LNHDA, SQIVND (reference sequence). The ends were cut back, 8 bases at V and 1 base at J, with 11 bases in the middle. The CDR3 DNA sequence: TGTGCCAGTGAAAAGAACAAGAACACTGAAGCTTTCTTT. Amino acids: CASEKNKNTEAFF.

The table lists this clonotype with a few counts. This rearrangement joins TRBV7-9 to TRBJ2-2; possible D gene TRBD2, 5 bases. CDR1 is SEHNR, CDR2 FQNEAQ, per germline (reference sequence). The germline V and J ends were trimmed by 0 bases and 0 bases, with 11 bases remaining between them. This CDR3 contains 17 residues. Here the CDR3 DNA reads TGTGCCAGCAGCTTAGCGAGGGTAGCAACGAACACCGGGGAGCTGTTTTTT. Its translation is CASSLARVATNTGELFF.

The rearrangement links TRBV4-1 to TRBJ1-5, with D uncertain. Trimming removed 3 bases from V and 0 bases from J, with 6 bases in between. CDR3 length: 14 residues. In germline, CDR1 is MGHRA, CDR2 YSYEKL. The CDR3 nucleotides are TGCGCCAGCAGCCAGGCGAGTAGCAATCAGCCCCAGCATTTT. Amino acid sequence: CASSQASSNQPQHF.

This clonotype was detected many times. CDR3 sequence reads: CASSYRGQSYEQYF. In nucleotides, the CDR3 is TGTGCCAGCAGCTACAGGGGGCAATCCTACGAGCAGTACTTC. V usage is TRBV7-2 and J usage is TRBJ2-7; TRBD1 matches at 9 bases. The CDR3 has 14 residues. Trimming removed 4 bases from V and 1 base from J; junction bases left unmatched: 2. Germline V gene lookup returns CDR1 SGHTA and CDR2 FQGNSA.

The chain combines TRBV19 with TRBJ1-2; 7 bases match TRBD1. Unmatched junction bases numbered 6, after V lost 7 bases and J lost 4 bases. The CDR3 has 13 amino acids. The germline V gene encodes CDR1 LNHDA and CDR2 SQIVND (reference sequence). This CDR3 reads CASITTGIYGYTF. In nucleotides, the CDR3 is TGTGCCAGTATCACGACAGGGATCTATGGCTACACCTTC.

The DNA for the CDR3 is TGTGCCAGCAGCCGCGGCCCAGGGGCGGACGGCTACACCTTC. Encoded protein: CASSRGPGADGYTF. The chain couples TRBV3-1 to TRBJ1-2, with D possibly matching TRBD1 (6 bases). The germline V gene has CDR1 LGHDT and CDR2 YNNKEL (reference sequence). The germline V and J ends were trimmed by 4 bases and 8 bases, with 17 bases remaining between them. CDR3 length: 14 residues.

The rearrangement uses TRBV2 and TRBJ1-2; no firm D call. The CDR3 is made up of 14 amino acids. V gave up 3 bases and J gave up 4 bases, with 12 bases separating them. Germline CDR1 and CDR2: SNHLY and FYNNEI. Here the CDR3 reads CASSEAADAYGYTF. CDR3 DNA: TGTGCCAGCAGTGAGGCCGCCGACGCCTATGGCTACACCTTC. Supplemented by reference TRBV2 and TRBJ1-2, the full variable domain reads EPEVTQTPSHQVTQMGQEVILRCVPISNHLYFYWYRQILGQKVEFLVSFYNNEISEKSEIFDDQFSVERPDGSNFTLKIRSTKLEDSAMYFCASSEAADAYGYTFGSGTRLTVV.

Many counts were recorded for this clonotype. This sequence joins TRBV19 and TRBJ2-7; the D is unclear. Germline loops: CDR1 LNHDA, CDR2 SQIVND (reference sequence). The ends were cut back, 5 bases at V and 2 bases at J, with 13 bases in the middle. This CDR3 is built from 14 residues. In nucleotides, the CDR3 is TGTGCCAGTAGTCCTCGGCAGCCTCCCTACGAGCAGTACTTC. This encodes CASSPRQPPYEQYF.

This clonotype was found a few times. The V and J genes are TRBV4-1 and TRBJ1-1; D is perhaps TRBD1 (6 bases). The CDR3 consists of 14 residues. Germline CDR1 MGHRA, CDR2 YSYEKL. V gave up 4 bases and J gave up 1 base, with 10 bases separating them. The CDR3 region is CASSPDSWNTEAFF. CDR3 sequence (DNA): TGCGCCAGCAGCCCGGACAGTTGGAACACTGAAGCTTTCTTT.

On this clonotype: The junction departs from germline at one end; a sequencing error may be responsible. The V and J genes are TRBV7-2 and TRBJ2-3; TRBD1 matches 7 bases. Germline V CDR1 and CDR2: SGHTA, FQGNSA. The CDR3 extends over 14 amino acids. The DNA for the CDR3 is TGTGCCGGCAGCCCCAGGACAGGCTCAGATACGCAGTATTTT. It encodes CAGSPRTGSDTQYF.

The chain combines TRBV2 with TRBJ1-3, with D tentatively TRBD1 (5 bases). The germline V gene has CDR1 SNHLY and CDR2 FYNNEI. There are 16 residues in the CDR3. Trimming pared 4 bases from V and 0 bases from J, leaving 13 bases between. The CDR3 protein is CASSGGAGRSGNTIYF. The CDR3 DNA follows: TGTGCCAGCAGTGGAGGGGCAGGACGCTCTGGAAACACCATATATTTT.

This clonotype was seen repeatedly, ten times or more. The gene calls are TRBV12-3 or TRBV12-4 and TRBJ2-5, with 7 bases lining up with TRBD2. The CDR3 has 15 amino acids. V gave up 2 bases and J gave up 1 base; unmatched junction bases: 4. CDR3 amino acids: CASSLWLAGQETQYF. DNA for the CDR3: TGTGCCAGCAGTTTATGGTTAGCGGGCCAAGAGACCCAGTACTTC.

The sample holds many counts of this clonotype. This sequence joins TRBV7-9 and TRBJ2-7, with 12 bases that match TRBD1. Germline CDR1 reads SEHNR; CDR2 reads FQNEAQ (reference sequence). The CDR3 is made up of 15 amino acids. Trimming cost V 6 bases and J 3 bases; bases outside gene matches: 6. CDR3 in DNA: TGTGCCAGCAGTTGGGGGACAGGGGGCGACTACGAGCAGTACTTC. This sequence encodes CASSWGTGGDYEQYF.

The genes are TRBV12-3 or TRBV12-4 and TRBJ2-5; D is possibly TRBD1 (6 bases). V was clipped by 1 base and J by 4 bases, with 10 bases between them. This CDR3 contains 14 residues. The CDR3 coding sequence is TGTGCCAGCAGTTTAGTCAAACAGGGAGAGACCCAGTACTTC. Residues: CASSLVKQGETQYF.

With respect to this clonotype: The junction shows a germline mismatch at one end, possibly a read error. The chain uses TRBV5-4 and TRBJ1-1, with D perhaps TRBD1 (5 bases). The V gene's germline CDR1 is SGHNT and CDR2 YYREEE (reference sequence). This CDR3 has 17 residues. In DNA, the CDR3 is TGCGCCAGCAGCCAAGATCGAGGGGTAGCAGCTAACACTGAAGCTTTCTTT. Its translation: CASSQDRGVAANTEAFF. The variable domain in full, with the rest retrieved from reference TRBV5-4 and TRBJ1-1, is ETGVTQSPTHLIKTRGQQVTLRCSSQSGHNTVSWYQQALGQGPQFIFQYYREEENGRGNFPPRFSGLQFPNYSSELNVNALELDDSALYLCASSQDRGVAANTEAFFGQGTRLTVV.